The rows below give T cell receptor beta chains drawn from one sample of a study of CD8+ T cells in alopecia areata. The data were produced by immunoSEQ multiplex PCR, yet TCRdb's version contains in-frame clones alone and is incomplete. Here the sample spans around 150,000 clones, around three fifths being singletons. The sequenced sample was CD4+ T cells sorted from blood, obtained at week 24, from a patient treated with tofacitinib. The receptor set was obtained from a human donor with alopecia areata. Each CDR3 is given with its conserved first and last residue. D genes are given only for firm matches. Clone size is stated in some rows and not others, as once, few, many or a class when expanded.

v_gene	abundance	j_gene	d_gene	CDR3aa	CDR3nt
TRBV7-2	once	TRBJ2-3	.	CASSFNTDTQYF	TGTGCCAGCAGTTTTAACACAGATACGCAGTATTTT
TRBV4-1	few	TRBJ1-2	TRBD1	CASSRTGGEYGYTF	TGCGCCAGCAGCCGGACAGGAGGGGAGTATGGCTACACCTTC
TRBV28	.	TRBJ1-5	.	CASSQGHQPQHF	TGTGCCAGCAGCCAGGGCCATCAGCCCCAGCATTTT
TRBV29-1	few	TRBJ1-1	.	CSVVHGNTEAFF	TGCAGCGTTGTACACGGGAACACTGAAGCTTTCTTT
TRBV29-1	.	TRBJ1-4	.	CTLGQCNEKLFF	TGCACCCTCGGACAGTGTAATGAAAAACTGTTTTTT
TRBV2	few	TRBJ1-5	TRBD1	CASRTRDRASNQPQHF	TGTGCCAGCCGAACCCGGGACAGGGCTTCCAATCAGCCCCAGCATTTT
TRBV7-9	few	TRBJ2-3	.	CASSASTDTQYF	TGTGCCAGCAGCGCTAGCACAGATACGCAGTATTTT
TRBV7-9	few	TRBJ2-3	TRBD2	CASSFSGGAADTQYF	TGTGCCAGCAGCTTTAGCGGGGGGGCCGCAGATACGCAGTATTTT
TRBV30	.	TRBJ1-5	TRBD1	CAWSVRNRGRRQWNQPQHF	TGTGCCTGGAGTGTAAGGAACAGGGGGCGACGACAATGGAATCAGCCCCAGCATTTT
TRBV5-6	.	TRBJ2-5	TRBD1	CASSTRGRETQYF	TGTGCCAGCAGTACGAGGGGGCGAGAGACCCAGTACTTC
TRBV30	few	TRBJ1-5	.	CAWTPGGGGNQPQHF	TGTGCCTGGACCCCGGGGGGAGGTGGCAATCAGCCCCAGCATTTT
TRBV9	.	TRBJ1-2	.	CASSLAGSPYGYTF	TGTGCCAGCAGCCTTGCCGGTTCCCCCTATGGCTACACCTTC
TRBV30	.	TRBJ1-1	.	CAWSTGVNTEAFF	TGTGCCTGGAGTACGGGTGTGAACACTGAAGCTTTCTTT
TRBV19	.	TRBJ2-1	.	CASSIVTTSYNEQFF	TGTGCCAGTAGTATAGTAACTACTTCCTACAATGAGCAGTTCTTC
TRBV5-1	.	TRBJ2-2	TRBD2	CASSSSGGSNTGELF	TGCGCCAGCAGCTCTAGCGGGGGTTCGAACACCGGGGAGCTGTTT
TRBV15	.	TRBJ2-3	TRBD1	CATSWGQTTSTDTQYF	TGTGCCACCAGCTGGGGACAGACTACTAGCACAGATACGCAGTATTTT